The T cell receptor beta chain under discussion was sequenced for a study of monozygotic twins with inflammatory bowel disease. The study's findings and limits: Resolution of different T cell subtypes was not achieved. Clonotypes shared with others were fewer in IBD patients than in healthy twins, especially with disease activity.

It was from whole blood, with no T cell sorting, that total RNA was isolated. The authors made each sample's cDNA in eight separate reactions. TCRdb derives one entry per CDR3 protein from the 5' RACE reads, leaving out DNA. The sample table includes hundreds of thousands of distinct CDR3 sequences. In regard to this clonotype: Its antigen remains unidentified.

Germline V gives CDR1 MNHEY, CDR2 SMNVEV (reference sequence). The CDR3 consists of 15 residues. The chain is built from TRBV27 and TRBJ1-2. Source material: blood. The source is a human donor with ulcerative colitis or Crohn's disease, or a healthy co-twin of an affected twin (not recorded which). CDR3 residues: CASSLSGRRNYGYTF.